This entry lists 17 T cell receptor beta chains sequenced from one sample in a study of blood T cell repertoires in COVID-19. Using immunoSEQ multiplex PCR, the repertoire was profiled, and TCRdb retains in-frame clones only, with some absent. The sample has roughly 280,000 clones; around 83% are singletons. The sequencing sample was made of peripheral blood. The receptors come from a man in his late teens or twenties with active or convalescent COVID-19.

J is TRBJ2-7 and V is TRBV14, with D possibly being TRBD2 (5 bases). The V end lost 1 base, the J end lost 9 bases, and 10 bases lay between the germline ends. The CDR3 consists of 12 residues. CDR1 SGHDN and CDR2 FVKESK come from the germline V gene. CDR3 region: CASSQVRGLQYF. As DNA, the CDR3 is TGTGCCAGCAGCCAAGTGAGAGGGCTGCAGTACTTC.

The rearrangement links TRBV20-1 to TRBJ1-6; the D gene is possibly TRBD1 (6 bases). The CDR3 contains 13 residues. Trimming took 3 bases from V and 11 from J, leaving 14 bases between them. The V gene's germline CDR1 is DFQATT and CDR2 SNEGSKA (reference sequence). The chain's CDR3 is CSASFQGRPPLHF. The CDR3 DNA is TGCAGTGCTAGTTTTCAGGGGCGGCCACCCCTCCACTTT.

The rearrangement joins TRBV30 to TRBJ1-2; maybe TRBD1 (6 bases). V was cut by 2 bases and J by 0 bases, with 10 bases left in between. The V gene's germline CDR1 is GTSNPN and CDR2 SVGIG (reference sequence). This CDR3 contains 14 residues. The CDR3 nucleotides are TGTGCCTGGAGTTCGGACAGCCCTAACTATGGCTACACCTTC. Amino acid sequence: CAWSSDSPNYGYTF.

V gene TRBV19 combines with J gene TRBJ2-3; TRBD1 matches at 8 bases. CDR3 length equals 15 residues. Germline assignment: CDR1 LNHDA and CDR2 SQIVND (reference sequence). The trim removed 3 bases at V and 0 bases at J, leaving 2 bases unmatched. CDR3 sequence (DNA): TGTGCCAGTAGTATGGACAGGGCCAGCACAGATACGCAGTATTTT. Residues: CASSMDRASTDTQYF.

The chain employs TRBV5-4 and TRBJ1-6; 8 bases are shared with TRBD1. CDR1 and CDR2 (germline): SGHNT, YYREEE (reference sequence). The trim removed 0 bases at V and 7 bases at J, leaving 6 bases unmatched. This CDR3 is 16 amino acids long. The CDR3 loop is CASSLVNDRGNSPLHF. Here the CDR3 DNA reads TGTGCCAGCAGCTTGGTAAATGACAGGGGAAATTCACCCCTCCACTTT.

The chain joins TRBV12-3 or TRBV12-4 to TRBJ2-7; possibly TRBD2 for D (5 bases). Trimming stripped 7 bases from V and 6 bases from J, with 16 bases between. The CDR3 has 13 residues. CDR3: CASTQSGGREQYF. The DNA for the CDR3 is TGTGCCAGCACCCAGAGCGGTGGGCGCGAGCAGTACTTC.

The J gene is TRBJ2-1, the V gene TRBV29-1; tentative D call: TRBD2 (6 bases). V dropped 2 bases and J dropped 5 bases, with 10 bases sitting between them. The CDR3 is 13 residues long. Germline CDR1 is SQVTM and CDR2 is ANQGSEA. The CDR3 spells CSVEFAGNNEQFF. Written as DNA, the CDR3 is TGCAGCGTTGAATTCGCGGGAAACAATGAGCAGTTCTTC.

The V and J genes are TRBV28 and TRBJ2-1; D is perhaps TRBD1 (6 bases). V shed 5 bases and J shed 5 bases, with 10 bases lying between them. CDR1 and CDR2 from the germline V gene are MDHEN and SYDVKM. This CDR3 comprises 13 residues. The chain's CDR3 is CASSRTAHNEQFF. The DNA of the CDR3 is TGTGCCAGCAGTAGGACAGCCCACAATGAGCAGTTCTTC.

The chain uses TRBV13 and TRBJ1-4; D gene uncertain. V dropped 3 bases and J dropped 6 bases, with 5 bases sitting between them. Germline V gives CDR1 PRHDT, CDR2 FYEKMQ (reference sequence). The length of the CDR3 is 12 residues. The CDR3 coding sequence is TGTGCCAGCAGCTTTCGGGATGAAAAACTGTTTTTT. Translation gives CASSFRDEKLFF. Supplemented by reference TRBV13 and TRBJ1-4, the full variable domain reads AAGVIQSPRHLIKEKRETATLKCYPIPRHDTVYWYQQGPGQDPQFLISFYEKMQSDKGSIPDRFSAQQFSDYHSELNMSSLELGDSALYFCASSFRDEKLFFGSGTQLSVL.

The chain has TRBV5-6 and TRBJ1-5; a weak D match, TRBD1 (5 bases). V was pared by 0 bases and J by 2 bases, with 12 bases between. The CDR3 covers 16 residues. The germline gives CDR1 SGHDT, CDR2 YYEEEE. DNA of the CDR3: TGTGCCAGCAGCTTGGGGGACGCGGGGGGCAATCAGCCCCAGCATTTT. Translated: CASSLGDAGGNQPQHF. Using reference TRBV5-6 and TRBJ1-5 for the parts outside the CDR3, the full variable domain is DAGVTQSPTHLIKTRGQQVTLRCSPKSGHDTVSWYQQALGQGPQFIFQYYEEEERQRGNFPDRFSGHQFPNYSSELNVNALLLGDSALYLCASSLGDAGGNQPQHFGDGTRLSIL.

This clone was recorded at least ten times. The CDR3 loop reads CASSTLAGTGELFF. The CDR3 DNA is TGTGCCAGTAGTACTCTAGCGGGGACCGGGGAGCTGTTTTTT. V gene TRBV19 combines with J gene TRBJ2-2, with TRBD2 matching 9 bases. The length of the CDR3 is 14 residues. Trimming at V came to 4 bases and at J to 5 bases, leaving 2 bases not matched to a gene. CDR1 and CDR2 (germline): LNHDA, SQIVND (reference sequence).

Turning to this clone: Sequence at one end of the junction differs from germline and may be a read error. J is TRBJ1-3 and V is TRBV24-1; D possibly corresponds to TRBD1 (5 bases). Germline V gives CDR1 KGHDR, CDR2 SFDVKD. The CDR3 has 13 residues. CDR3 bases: TGTGCCACCGGTGACAGCAATGAGGACACCATATATTTT. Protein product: CATGDSNEDTIYF.

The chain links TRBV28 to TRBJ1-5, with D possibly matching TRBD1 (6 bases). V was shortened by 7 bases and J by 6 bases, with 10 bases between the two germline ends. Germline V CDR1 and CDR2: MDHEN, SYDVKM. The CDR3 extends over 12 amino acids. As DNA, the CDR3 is TGTGCCAGCAACACAGGGATTCAGCCCCAGCATTTT. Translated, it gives CASNTGIQPQHF. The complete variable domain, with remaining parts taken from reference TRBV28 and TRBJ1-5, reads DVKVTQSSRYLVKRTGEKVFLECVQDMDHENMFWYRQDPGLGLRLIYFSYDVKMKEKGDIPEGYSVSREKKERFSLILESASTNQTSMYLCASNTGIQPQHFGDGTRLSIL.

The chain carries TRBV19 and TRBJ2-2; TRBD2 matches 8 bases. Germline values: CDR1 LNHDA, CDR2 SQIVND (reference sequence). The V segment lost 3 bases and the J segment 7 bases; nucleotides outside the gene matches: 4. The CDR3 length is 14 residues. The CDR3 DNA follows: TGTGCCAGTAGTATCGGGAGGGGCGACGGGGAGCTGTTTTTT. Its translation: CASSIGRGDGELFF.

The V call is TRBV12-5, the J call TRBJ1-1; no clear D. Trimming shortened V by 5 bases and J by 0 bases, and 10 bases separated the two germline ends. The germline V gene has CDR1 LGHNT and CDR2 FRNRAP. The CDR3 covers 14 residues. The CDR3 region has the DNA TGTGCTAGTGGTCCGCGGCTCATGAACACTGAAGCTTTCTTT. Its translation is CASGPRLMNTEAFF.

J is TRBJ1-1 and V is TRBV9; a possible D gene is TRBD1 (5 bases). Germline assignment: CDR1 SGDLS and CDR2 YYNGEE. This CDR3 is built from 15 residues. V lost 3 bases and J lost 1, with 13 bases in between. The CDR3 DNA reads TGTGCCAGCAGCGCAGCAGGGACTACGAACACTGAAGCTTTCTTT. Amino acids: CASSAAGTTNTEAFF.

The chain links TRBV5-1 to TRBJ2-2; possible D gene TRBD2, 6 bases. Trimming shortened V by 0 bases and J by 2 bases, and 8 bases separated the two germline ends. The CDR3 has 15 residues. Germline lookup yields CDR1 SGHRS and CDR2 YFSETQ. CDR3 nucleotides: TGCGCCAGCAGCTTGGCCGGGGGTAACACCGGGGAGCTGTTTTTT. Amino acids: CASSLAGGNTGELFF.